This entry concerns a single T cell receptor (beta chain). The sample originates from a study of blood T cell repertoires in COVID-19. Produced via immunoSEQ multiplex PCR; TCRdb's table is partial and in-frame only. The sample consists of about 150,000 clones, roughly 84% of them appearing once. Germline loops: CDR1 MNHEY, CDR2 SVGEGT. This CDR3 is built from 14 residues. Trimming took off 2 bases at V and 0 bases at J, with 4 bases between the two ends. Recovery among Cohort 3 donors was established by two negative PCRs, clearance, or symptom resolution. This chain uses TRBV6-2 or TRBV6-3 with TRBJ1-4; D uncertain. What was sequenced was PBMCs or T cells enriched from blood (not recorded which). The receptor's source is a woman aged 50 to 65 who had recovered from COVID-19. The CDR3 here is CASSYHATNEKLFF. CDR3 coding DNA: TGTGCCAGCAGTTACCATGCAACTAATGAAAAACTGTTTTTT.